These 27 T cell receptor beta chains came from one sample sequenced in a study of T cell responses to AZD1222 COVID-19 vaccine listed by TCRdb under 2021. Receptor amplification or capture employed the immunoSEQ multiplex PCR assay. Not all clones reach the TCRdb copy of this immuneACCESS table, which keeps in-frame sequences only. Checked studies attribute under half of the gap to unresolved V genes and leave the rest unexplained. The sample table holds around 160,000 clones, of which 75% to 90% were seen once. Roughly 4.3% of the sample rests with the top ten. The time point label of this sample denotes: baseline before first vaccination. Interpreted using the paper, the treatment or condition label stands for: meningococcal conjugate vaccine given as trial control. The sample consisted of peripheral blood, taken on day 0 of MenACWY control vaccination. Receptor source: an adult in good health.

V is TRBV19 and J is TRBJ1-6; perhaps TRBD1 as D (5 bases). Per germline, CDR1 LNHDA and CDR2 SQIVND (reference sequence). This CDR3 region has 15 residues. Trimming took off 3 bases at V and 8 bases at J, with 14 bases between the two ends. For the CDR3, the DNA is TGTGCCAGTAGTATGACTTGGGGGGGGGATTCACCCCTCCACTTT. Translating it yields CASSMTWGGDSPLHF.

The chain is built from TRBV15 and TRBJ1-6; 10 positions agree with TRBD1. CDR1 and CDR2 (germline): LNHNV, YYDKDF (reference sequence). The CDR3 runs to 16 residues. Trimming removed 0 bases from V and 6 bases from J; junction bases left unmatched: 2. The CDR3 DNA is TGTGCCACCAGCAGAGATGGGACAGGGGTTAATTCACCCCTCCACTTT. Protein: CATSRDGTGVNSPLHF.

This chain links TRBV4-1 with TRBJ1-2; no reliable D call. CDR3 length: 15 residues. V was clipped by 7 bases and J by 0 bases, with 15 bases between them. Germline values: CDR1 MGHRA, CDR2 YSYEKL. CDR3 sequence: CASTLGQPTNYGYTF. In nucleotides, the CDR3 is TGCGCCAGCACCCTCGGGCAGCCTACTAACTATGGCTACACCTTC.

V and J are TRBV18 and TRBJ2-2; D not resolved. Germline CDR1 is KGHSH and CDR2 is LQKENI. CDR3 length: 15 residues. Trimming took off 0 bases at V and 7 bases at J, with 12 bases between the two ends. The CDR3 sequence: CASSPPLRRDGELFF. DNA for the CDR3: TGTGCCAGCTCACCACCCCTACGGCGCGACGGGGAGCTGTTTTTT.

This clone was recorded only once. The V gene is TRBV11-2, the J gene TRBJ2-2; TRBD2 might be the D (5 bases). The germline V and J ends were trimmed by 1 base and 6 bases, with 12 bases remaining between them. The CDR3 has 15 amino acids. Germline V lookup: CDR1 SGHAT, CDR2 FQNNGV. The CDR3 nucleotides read TGTGCCAGCAGCTTAGGGTCCGGGATCTCCGGGGAGCTGTTTTTT. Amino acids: CASSLGSGISGELFF.

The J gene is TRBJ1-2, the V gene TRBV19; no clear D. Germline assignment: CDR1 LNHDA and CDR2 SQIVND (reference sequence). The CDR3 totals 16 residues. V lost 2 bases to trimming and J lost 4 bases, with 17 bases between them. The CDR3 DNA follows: TGTGCCAGTAGTATACAGGTTGACGGGCTTCGCTATGGCTACACCTTC. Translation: CASSIQVDGLRYGYTF.

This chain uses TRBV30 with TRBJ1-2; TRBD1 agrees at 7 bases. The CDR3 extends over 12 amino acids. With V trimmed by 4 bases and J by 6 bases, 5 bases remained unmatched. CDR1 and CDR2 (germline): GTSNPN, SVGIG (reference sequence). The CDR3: CAWKWDSNGYTF. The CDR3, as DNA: TGTGCCTGGAAATGGGACAGTAATGGCTACACCTTC.

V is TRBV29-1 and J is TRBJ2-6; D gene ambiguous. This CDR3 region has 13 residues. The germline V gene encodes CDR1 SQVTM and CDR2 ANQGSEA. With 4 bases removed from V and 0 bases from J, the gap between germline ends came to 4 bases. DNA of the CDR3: TGCAGCGTTGCAGTCTCTGGGGCCAACGTCCTGACTTTC. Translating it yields CSVAVSGANVLTF.

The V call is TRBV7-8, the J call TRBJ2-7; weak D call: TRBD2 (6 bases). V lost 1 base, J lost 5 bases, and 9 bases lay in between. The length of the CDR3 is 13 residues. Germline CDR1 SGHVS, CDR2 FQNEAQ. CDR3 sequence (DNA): TGTGCCAGCAGCTTAGGGCCGGGAGACGAGCAGTACTTC. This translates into CASSLGPGDEQYF.

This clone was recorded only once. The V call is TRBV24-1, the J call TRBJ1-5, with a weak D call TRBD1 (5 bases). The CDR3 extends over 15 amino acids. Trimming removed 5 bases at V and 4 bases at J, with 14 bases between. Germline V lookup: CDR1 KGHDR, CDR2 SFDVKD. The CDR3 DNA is TGTGCCACCAGTGTTGGCGGCCGGGGGAATCAGCCCCAGCATTTT. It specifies CATSVGGRGNQPQHF.

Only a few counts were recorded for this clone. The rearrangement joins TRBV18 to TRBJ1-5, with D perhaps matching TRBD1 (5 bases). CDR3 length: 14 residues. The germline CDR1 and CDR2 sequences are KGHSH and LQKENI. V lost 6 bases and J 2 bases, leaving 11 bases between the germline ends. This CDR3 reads CASSGGAGNQPQHF. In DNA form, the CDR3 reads TGTGCCAGCTCCGGCGGGGCCGGCAATCAGCCCCAGCATTTT.

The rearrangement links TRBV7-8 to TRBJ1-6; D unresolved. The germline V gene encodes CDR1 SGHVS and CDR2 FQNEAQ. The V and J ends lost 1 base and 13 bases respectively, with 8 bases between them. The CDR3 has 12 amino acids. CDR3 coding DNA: TGTGCCAGCAGCTTAGACTCCCGGCCCCTCCACTTT. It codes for CASSLDSRPLHF.

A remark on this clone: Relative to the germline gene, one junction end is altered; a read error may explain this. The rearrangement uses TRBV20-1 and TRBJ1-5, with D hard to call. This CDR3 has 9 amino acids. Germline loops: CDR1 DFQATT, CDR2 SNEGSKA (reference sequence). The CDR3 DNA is TGCAGTGCTAGAGATGGGAGTAATTTT. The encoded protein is CSARDGSNF.

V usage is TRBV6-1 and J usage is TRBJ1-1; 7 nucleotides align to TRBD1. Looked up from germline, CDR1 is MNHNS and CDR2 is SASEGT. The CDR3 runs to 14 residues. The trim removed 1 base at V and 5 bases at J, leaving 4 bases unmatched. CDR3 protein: CASSEGGQKTEAFF. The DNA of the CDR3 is TGTGCCAGCAGTGAAGGGGGACAGAAAACTGAAGCTTTCTTT.

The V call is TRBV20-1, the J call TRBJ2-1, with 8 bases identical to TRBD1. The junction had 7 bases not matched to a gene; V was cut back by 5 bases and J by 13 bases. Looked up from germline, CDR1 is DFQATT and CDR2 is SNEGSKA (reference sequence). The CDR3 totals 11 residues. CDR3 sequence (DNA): TGCAGTGCTCCGGACAGGGCCCACCAGTTCTTC. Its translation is CSAPDRAHQFF.

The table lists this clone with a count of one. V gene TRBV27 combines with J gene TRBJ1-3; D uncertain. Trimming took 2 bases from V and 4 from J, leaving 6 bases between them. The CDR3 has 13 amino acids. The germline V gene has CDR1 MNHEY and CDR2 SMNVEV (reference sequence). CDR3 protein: CASSLGSGNTIYF. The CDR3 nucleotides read TGTGCCAGCAGTTTAGGATCCGGAAACACCATATATTTT.

Here the CDR3 DNA reads TGTGCCAGCAGTGAAAATCGCGGCTCCACAGATACGCAGTATTTT. It translates to CASSENRGSTDTQYF. The rearrangement joins TRBV2 to TRBJ2-3; D remains unclear. The CDR3 is 15 amino acids. Trimming took off 2 bases at V and 2 bases at J, with 11 bases between the two ends. Germline CDR1 and CDR2: SNHLY and FYNNEI.

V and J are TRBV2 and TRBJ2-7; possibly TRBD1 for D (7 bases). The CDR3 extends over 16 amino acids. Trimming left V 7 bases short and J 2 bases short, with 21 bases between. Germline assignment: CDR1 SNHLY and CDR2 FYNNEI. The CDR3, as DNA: TGTGCCAGCATGGGACCCGGAGGGACAGAGGCCTACGAGCAGTACTTC. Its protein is CASMGPGGTEAYEQYF. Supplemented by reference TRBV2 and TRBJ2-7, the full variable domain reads EPEVTQTPSHQVTQMGQEVILRCVPISNHLYFYWYRQILGQKVEFLVSFYNNEISEKSEIFDDQFSVERPDGSNFTLKIRSTKLEDSAMYFCASMGPGGTEAYEQYFGPGTRLTVT.

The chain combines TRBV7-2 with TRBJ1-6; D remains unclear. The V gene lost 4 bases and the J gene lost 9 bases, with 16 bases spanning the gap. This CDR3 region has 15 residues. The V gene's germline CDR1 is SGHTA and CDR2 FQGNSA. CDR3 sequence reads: CASSYSLVIVSPLHF. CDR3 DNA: TGTGCCAGCAGCTATTCCTTAGTCATAGTTTCACCCCTCCACTTT.

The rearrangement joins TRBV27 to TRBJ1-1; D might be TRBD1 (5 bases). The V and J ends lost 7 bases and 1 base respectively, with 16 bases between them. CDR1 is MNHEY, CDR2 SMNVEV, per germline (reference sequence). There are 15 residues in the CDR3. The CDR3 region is CASTSTGARNTEAFF. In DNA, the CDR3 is TGTGCCAGCACCTCAACCGGGGCAAGGAACACTGAAGCTTTCTTT.

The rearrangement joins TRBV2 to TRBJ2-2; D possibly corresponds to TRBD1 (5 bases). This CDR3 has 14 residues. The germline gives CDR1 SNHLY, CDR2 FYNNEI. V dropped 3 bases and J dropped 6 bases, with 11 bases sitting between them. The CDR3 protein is CASSEGRVSGELFF. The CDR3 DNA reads TGTGCCAGCAGTGAGGGCAGGGTGTCCGGGGAGCTGTTTTTT.

CDR3 residues: CASSLGDRGNYGYTF. In DNA, the CDR3 is TGTGCCAGCAGCTTAGGTGATAGGGGGAACTATGGCTACACCTTC. The chain recombines TRBV7-9 with TRBJ1-2; maybe TRBD1 (6 bases). The V end lost 1 base, the J end lost 2 bases, and 11 bases lay between the germline ends. The CDR3 length is 15 residues. CDR1 is SEHNR, CDR2 FQNEAQ, per germline (reference sequence).

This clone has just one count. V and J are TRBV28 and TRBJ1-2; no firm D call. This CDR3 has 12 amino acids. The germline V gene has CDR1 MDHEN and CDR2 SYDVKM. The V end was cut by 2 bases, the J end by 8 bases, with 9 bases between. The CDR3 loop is CASSLKGWGYTF. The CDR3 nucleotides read TGTGCCAGCAGTTTAAAAGGGTGGGGCTACACCTTC.

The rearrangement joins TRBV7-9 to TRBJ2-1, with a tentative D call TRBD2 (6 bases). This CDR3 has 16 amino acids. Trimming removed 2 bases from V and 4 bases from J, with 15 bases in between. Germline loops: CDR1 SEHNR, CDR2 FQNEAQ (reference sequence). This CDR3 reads CASSLSGGSIYNEQFF. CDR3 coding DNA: TGTGCCAGCAGCTTAAGTGGGGGGTCGATTTACAATGAGCAGTTCTTC. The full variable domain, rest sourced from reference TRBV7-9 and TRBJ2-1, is DTGVSQNPRHKITKRGQNVTFRCDPISEHNRLYWYRQTLGQGPEFLTYFQNEAQLEKSRLLSDRFSAERPKGSFSTLEIQRTEQGDSAMYLCASSLSGGSIYNEQFFGPGTRLTVL.

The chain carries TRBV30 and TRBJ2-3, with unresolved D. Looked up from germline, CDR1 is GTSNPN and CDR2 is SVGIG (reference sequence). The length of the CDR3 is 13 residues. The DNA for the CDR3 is TGTGCTCTTCGCGGAGCGCAATCAGATACGCAGTATTTT. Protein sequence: CALRGAQSDTQYF. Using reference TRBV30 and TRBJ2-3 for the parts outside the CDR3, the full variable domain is SQTIHQWPATLVQPVGSPLSLECTVEGTSNPNLYWYRQAAGRGLQLLFYSVGIGQISSEVPQNLSASRPQDRQFILSSKKLLLSDSGFYLCALRGAQSDTQYFGPGTRLTVL.

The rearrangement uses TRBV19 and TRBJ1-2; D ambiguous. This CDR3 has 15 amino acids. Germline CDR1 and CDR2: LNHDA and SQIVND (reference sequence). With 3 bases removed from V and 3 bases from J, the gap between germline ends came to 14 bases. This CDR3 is CASSIVRGGDYGYTF. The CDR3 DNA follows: TGTGCCAGTAGTATCGTGAGAGGTGGGGACTATGGCTACACCTTC.

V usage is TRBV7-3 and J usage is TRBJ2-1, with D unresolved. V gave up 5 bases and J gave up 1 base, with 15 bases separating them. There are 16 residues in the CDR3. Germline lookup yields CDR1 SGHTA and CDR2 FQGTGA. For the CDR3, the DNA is TGTGCCAGCAGCCCGACCGCTTTGGGTTCCTACAATGAGCAGTTCTTC. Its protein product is CASSPTALGSYNEQFF. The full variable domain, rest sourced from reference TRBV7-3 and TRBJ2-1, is GAGVSQTPSNKVTEKGKYVELRCDPISGHTALYWYRQSLGQGPEFLIYFQGTGAADDSGLPNDRFFAVRPEGSVSTLKIQRTERGDSAVYLCASSPTALGSYNEQFFGPGTRLTVL.